The 12 T cell receptor beta chains presented below share a single source sample, sequenced in a study of blood T cell repertoires in COVID-19. Some clones are missing from TCRdb's copy, which holds only in-frame ones; the method was immunoSEQ multiplex PCR. This table holds about 290,000 clones, roughly 90% found once. The sequenced sample consisted of peripheral blood. All receptors come from a middle-aged woman who had recovered from COVID-19.

The CDR3 nucleotides read TGTGCCAGCGGGGGGTTCTACGAGCAGTACTTC. Protein sequence: CASGGFYEQYF. The V gene is TRBV28, the J gene TRBJ2-7; tentatively, D is TRBD2 (6 bases). CDR1 and CDR2 (germline): MDHEN, SYDVKM. Trimming pared 8 bases from V and 3 bases from J, leaving 8 bases between. There are 11 residues in the CDR3.

This clone was observed a single time. V usage is TRBV30 and J usage is TRBJ2-7; a possible D gene is TRBD2 (5 bases). The germline V gene has CDR1 GTSNPN and CDR2 SVGIG (reference sequence). Trimming left V 3 bases short and J 6 bases short, with 15 bases between. The CDR3 is made up of 13 amino acids. For the CDR3, the DNA is TGTGCCTGGAGCGCATATCGGGGTGGCGAGCAGTACTTC. Protein: CAWSAYRGGEQYF.

J is TRBJ1-1 and V is TRBV6-5; D remains ambiguous. The germline gives CDR1 MNHEY, CDR2 SVGAGI. The CDR3 runs to 15 residues. Trimming pared 3 bases from V and 1 base from J, leaving 12 bases between. CDR3 in DNA: TGTGCCAGCAGTTATATTCCCCGCGGGAACACTGAAGCTTTCTTT. Translating gives CASSYIPRGNTEAFF.

The V and J genes are TRBV11-2 and TRBJ2-2; 10 bases match TRBD2. The ends lost 3 bases at V and 8 bases at J; junction bases unmatched: 9. In germline, CDR1 is SGHAT, CDR2 FQNNGV. This CDR3 contains 16 residues. CDR3 sequence reads: CASSLRTSGGSGELFF. CDR3 nucleotides: TGTGCCAGCAGCTTGCGGACTAGCGGAGGTTCAGGGGAGCTGTTTTTT.

The CDR3 region is CASSPGTGVRDTEAFF. The CDR3 DNA sequence: TGTGCCAGTAGTCCCGGGACAGGGGTTCGGGACACTGAAGCTTTCTTT. V is TRBV19 and J is TRBJ1-1; 10 bases are shared with TRBD1. After removal of 5 bases from V and 3 bases from J, the junction contained 9 bases not matched to a gene. This CDR3 region has 16 residues. Germline values: CDR1 LNHDA, CDR2 SQIVND (reference sequence).

The V and J genes are TRBV27 and TRBJ1-5; 8 bases are shared with TRBD1. There are 14 residues in the CDR3. Germline V lookup: CDR1 MNHEY, CDR2 SMNVEV (reference sequence). After removal of 6 bases from V and 7 bases from J, the junction contained 8 bases not matched to a gene. The CDR3 nucleotides are TGTGCCAGCAGCCTCGGACAGGGCGACCAGCCCCAGCATTTT. Amino acid sequence: CASSLGQGDQPQHF.

V is TRBV6-5 and J is TRBJ2-3, with 13 positions matching TRBD2. Looked up from germline, CDR1 is MNHEY and CDR2 is SVGAGI. Trimming removed 8 bases from V and 2 bases from J; junction bases left unmatched: 1. CDR3 length equals 14 residues. CDR3 sequence reads: CASGTSGNTDTQYF. The CDR3, as DNA: TGTGCCAGCGGGACTAGCGGGAACACAGATACGCAGTATTTT.

This chain uses TRBV27 with TRBJ2-1, with D possibly TRBD2 on 7 matching bases. With 4 bases removed from V and 7 bases from J, the gap between germline ends came to 17 bases. The germline V gene encodes CDR1 MNHEY and CDR2 SMNVEV (reference sequence). The CDR3 totals 15 residues. The CDR3 protein is CASSWRGGATNEQFF. DNA for the CDR3: TGTGCCAGCAGTTGGAGGGGGGGCGCAACGAATGAGCAGTTCTTC.

The chain joins TRBV30 to TRBJ1-3, with no clear D. The CDR3 loop spans 14 amino acids. Germline CDR1 reads GTSNPN; CDR2 reads SVGIG (reference sequence). Between the trimmed V and J ends, which lost 2 bases and 0 bases, there was a span of 8 bases. The CDR3 reads CAWSRSFSGNTIYF. In nucleotides, the CDR3 is TGTGCCTGGAGTCGTAGTTTCTCTGGAAACACCATATATTTT.

This clone was recorded once. In DNA form, the CDR3 reads TGTGCCAGCAGTGAAGCGCTTGGGGTAGCGGGCCTGTACGAGCAGTACTTC. Its protein is CASSEALGVAGLYEQYF. The V and J genes are TRBV6-1 and TRBJ2-7; TRBD2 matches 7 bases. V was clipped by 0 bases and J by 4 bases; unmatched bases: 12. This CDR3 is 17 amino acids long. CDR1 is MNHNS, CDR2 SASEGT, per germline.

The chain combines TRBV24-1 with TRBJ2-3; 10 bases map to TRBD1. This CDR3 comprises 14 residues. V shed 6 bases, J shed 5 bases, and the junction held 4 bases outside the gene matches. Germline CDR1 reads KGHDR; CDR2 reads SFDVKD. The chain's CDR3 is CATSRGQGKDTQYF. The CDR3 DNA sequence: TGTGCCACCAGTAGGGGACAGGGGAAAGATACGCAGTATTTT.

This chain joins TRBV30 and TRBJ2-7, with D perhaps matching TRBD2 (7 bases). Germline CDR1 and CDR2: GTSNPN and SVGIG (reference sequence). This CDR3 region has 15 residues. The germline V and J ends were trimmed by 0 bases and 6 bases, with 18 bases remaining between them. The CDR3 loop is CAWSVQLGGGGEQYF. The CDR3 DNA follows: TGTGCCTGGAGTGTACAATTGGGGGGAGGGGGCGAGCAGTACTTC.